This T cell receptor (beta chain) stems from a study of T cell responses to AZD1222 COVID-19 vaccine. This CDR3 comprises 11 residues. The V gene lost 6 bases and the J gene lost 7 bases, with 9 bases spanning the gap. Germline assignment: CDR1 MNHNY and CDR2 SVGAGI (reference sequence). Generated by immunoSEQ multiplex PCR, the TCRdb table keeps only in-frame clones and is missing some. This repertoire shows roughly 120,000 clones, roughly 88% found once; its top ten account for 3.9%. V is TRBV6-6 and J is TRBJ1-1, with D uncertain. This specimen was peripheral blood, taken on day 0 of MenACWY control vaccination. This receptor was taken from an adult in good health. The CDR3 reads CASRDGGEAFF. CDR3 coding DNA: TGTGCCAGCAGGGACGGAGGTGAAGCTTTCTTT.